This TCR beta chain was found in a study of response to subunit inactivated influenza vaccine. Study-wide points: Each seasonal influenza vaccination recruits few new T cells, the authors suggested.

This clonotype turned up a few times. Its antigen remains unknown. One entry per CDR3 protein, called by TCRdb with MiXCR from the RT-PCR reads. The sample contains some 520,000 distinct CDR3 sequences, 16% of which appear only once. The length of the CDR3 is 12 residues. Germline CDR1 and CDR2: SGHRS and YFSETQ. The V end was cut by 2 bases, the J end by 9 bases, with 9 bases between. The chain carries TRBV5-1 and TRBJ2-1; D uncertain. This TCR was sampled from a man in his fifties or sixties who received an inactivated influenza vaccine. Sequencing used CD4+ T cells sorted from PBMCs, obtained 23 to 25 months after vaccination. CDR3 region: CASSFDVTEQFF. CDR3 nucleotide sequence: TGCGCCAGCAGCTTTGACGTTACTGAGCAGTTCTTC.